This T cell receptor (beta chain) was observed in a study of T cells in Graves' hyperthyroidism and ophthalmopathy. Regions amplified from RNA transcripts were the TCR beta CDR3 regions. A first-round RT-PCR of the TCR CDR3 used the HTBI primer set. TCRdb processed the multiplex PCR reads anew with MiXCR; each CDR3 protein has one entry. The table records hundreds of thousands of distinct CDR3 sequences, 15% to 20% of them present only once. The CDR3 runs to 14 residues. Germline CDR1 reads SGHDN; CDR2 reads FVKESK. The V and J ends lost 4 bases and 2 bases respectively, with 12 bases between them. This chain connects TRBV14 to TRBJ2-7; possibly TRBD1 or TRBD2 for D (5 bases each). This TCR derives from a man aged 35-49 years with Graves' ophthalmopathy. What was sequenced was blood. CDR3 bases: TGTGCCAGCAGCCTACGGGGCAGGCCCTACGAGCAGTACTTC. This translates into CASSLRGRPYEQYF.